The entry that follows covers one T cell receptor (beta chain) sequence. An end of the junction differs from the germline gene, which may be a read error. This specimen comes from a study of breast tumors, draining lymph nodes, adjacent tissues. Breast cancer patients provided tissue from their axillary draining lymph nodes. TCRdb re-analysed the multiplex PCR reads in MiXCR, keeping a single row per CDR3 protein. The profile shows approximately 150,000 distinct CDR3 sequences, about 34% of them singletons. This CDR3 has 13 amino acids. Germline CDR1 and CDR2: KGHDR and SFDVKD. The clonotype originates from a female donor with breast cancer. Some clones in this sample may be carry-over from other donors' samples. Sequenced material: axillary lymph node tissue. The chain has TRBV24-1 and TRBJ1-2, with D unclear. In DNA, the CDR3 is TGTGCCATCAGTTCTCAAGCAGGCTATGGCTACGCCTTC. It encodes CAISSQAGYGYAF.